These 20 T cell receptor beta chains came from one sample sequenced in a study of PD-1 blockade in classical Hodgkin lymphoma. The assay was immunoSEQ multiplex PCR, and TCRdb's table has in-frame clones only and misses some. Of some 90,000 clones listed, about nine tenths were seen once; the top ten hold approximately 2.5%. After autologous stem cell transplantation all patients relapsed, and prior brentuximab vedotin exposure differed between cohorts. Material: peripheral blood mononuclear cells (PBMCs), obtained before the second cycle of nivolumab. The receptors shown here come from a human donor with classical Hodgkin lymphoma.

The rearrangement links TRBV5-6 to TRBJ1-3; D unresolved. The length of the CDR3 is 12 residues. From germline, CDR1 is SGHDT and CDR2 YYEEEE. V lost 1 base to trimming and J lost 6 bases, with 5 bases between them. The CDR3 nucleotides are TGTGCCAGCAGCTTGAATCAAAACACCATATATTTT. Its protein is CASSLNQNTIYF.

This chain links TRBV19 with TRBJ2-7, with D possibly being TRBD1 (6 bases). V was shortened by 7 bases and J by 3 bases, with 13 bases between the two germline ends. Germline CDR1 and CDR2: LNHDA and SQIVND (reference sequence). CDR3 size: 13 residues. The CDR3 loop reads CASTQGYNYEQYF. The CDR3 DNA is TGTGCCAGTACCCAGGGGTACAACTACGAGCAGTACTTC.

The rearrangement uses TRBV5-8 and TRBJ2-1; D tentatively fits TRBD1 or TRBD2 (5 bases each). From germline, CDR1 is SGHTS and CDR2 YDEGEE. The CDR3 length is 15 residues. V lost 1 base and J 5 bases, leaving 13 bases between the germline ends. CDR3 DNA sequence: TGTGCCAGCAGCTTGATGGGGGTAGTCAACAATGAGCAGTTCTTC. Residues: CASSLMGVVNNEQFF.

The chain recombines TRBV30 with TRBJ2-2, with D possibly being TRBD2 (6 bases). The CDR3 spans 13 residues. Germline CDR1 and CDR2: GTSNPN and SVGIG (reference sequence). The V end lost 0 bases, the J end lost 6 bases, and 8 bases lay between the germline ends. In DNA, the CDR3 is TGTGCCTGGAGTGTACTAGCTCCCGGGGAGCTGTTTTTT. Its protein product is CAWSVLAPGELFF.

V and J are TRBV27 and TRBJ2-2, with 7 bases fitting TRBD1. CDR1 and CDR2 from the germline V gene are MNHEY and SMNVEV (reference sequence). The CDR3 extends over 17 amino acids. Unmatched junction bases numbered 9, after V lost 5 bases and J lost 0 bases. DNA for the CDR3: TGTGCCAGCAGTACAACAAGGGGGCAATCGAACACCGGGGAGCTGTTTTTT. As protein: CASSTTRGQSNTGELFF.

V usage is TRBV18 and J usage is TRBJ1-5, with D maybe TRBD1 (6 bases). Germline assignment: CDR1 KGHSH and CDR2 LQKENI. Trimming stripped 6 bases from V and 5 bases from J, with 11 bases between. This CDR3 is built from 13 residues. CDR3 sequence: CASSLSGDQPQHF. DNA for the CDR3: TGTGCCAGCTCCCTATCAGGGGATCAGCCCCAGCATTTT.

The chain's CDR3 is CASSSVRDLAKNIQYF. CDR3 DNA sequence: TGTGCCAGCAGCTCCGTTCGGGACTTAGCCAAAAACATTCAGTACTTC. This chain connects TRBV11-2 to TRBJ2-4, with a possible D match to TRBD2 (6 bases). Germline V gene sequence: CDR1 SGHAT, CDR2 FQNNGV. The CDR3 is made up of 16 amino acids. V lost 4 bases to trimming and J lost 0 bases, with 13 bases between them. Drawing the rest from reference TRBV11-2 and TRBJ2-4, the complete variable domain is EAGVAQSPRYKIIEKRQSVAFWCNPISGHATLYWYQQILGQGPKLLIQFQNNGVVDDSQLPKDRFSAERLKGVDSTLKIQPAKLEDSAVYLCASSSVRDLAKNIQYFGAGTRLSVL.

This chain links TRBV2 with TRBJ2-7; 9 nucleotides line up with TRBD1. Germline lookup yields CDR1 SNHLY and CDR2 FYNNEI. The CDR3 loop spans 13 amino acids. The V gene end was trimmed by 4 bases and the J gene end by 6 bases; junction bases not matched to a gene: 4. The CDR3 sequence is CASSGTGVREQYF. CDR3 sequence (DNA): TGTGCCAGCAGTGGGACAGGGGTTCGCGAGCAGTACTTC.

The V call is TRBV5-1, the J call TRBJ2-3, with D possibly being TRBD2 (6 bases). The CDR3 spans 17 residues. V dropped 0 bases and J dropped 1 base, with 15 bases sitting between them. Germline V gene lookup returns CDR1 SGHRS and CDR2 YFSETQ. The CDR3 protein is CASSLVSGTGGTDTQYF. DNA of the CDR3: TGCGCCAGCAGCTTGGTTTCGGGAACGGGGGGCACAGATACGCAGTATTTT.

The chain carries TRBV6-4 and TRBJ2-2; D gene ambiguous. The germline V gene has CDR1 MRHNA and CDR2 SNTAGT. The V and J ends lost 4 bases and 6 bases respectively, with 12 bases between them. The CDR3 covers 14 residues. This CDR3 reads CASSGDFGAGELFF. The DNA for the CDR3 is TGTGCCAGCAGTGGCGACTTTGGGGCCGGGGAGCTGTTTTTT.

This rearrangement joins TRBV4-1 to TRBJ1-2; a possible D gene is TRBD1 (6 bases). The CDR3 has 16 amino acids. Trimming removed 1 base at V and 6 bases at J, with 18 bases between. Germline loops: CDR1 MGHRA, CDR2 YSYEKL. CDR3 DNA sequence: TGCGCCAGCAGCCAAGGGGGGGCTGGCAGGGTGGATGGCTACACCTTC. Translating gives CASSQGGAGRVDGYTF.

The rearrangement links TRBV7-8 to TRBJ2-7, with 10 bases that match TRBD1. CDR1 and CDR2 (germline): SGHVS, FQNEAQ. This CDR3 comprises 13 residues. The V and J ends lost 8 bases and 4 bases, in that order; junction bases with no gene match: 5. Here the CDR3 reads CASLPDRGYEQYF. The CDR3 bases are TGTGCCAGCTTACCGGACAGGGGGTACGAGCAGTACTTC.

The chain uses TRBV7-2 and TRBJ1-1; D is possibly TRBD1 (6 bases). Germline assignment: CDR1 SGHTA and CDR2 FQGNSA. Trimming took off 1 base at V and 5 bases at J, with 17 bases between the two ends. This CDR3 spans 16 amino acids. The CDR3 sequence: CASSLVGGHPWTEAFF. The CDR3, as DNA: TGTGCCAGCAGCTTAGTCGGGGGACACCCGTGGACTGAAGCTTTCTTT.

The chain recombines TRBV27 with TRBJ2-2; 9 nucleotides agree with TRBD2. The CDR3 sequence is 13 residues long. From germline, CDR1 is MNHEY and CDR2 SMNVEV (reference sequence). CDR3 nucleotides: TGTGCTACGCTAGCGGGATACACCGGGGAGCTGTTTTTT. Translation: CATLAGYTGELFF.

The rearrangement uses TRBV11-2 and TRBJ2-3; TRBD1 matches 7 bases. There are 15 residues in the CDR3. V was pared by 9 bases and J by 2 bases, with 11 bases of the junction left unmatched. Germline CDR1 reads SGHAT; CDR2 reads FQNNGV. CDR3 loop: CASQGVNRLTDTQYF. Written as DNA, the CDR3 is TGTGCCAGTCAGGGGGTCAACCGCCTCACAGATACGCAGTATTTT.

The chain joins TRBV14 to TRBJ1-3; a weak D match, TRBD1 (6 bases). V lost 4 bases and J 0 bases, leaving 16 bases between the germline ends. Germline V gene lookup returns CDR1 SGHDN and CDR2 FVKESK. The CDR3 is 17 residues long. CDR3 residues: CASSLHHGTSSGNTIYF. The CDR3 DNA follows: TGTGCCAGCAGCCTGCATCACGGGACATCCTCTGGAAACACCATATATTTT.

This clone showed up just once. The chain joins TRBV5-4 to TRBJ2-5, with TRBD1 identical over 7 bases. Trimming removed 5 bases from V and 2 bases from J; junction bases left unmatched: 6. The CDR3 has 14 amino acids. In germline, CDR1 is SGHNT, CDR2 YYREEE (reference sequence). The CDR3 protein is CASRGDSEQETQYF. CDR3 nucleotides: TGTGCCAGCAGGGGGGACAGCGAACAAGAGACCCAGTACTTC. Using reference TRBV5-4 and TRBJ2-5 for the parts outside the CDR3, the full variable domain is ETGVTQSPTHLIKTRGQQVTLRCSSQSGHNTVSWYQQALGQGPQFIFQYYREEENGRGNFPPRFSGLQFPNYSSELNVNALELDDSALYLCASRGDSEQETQYFGPGTRLLVL.

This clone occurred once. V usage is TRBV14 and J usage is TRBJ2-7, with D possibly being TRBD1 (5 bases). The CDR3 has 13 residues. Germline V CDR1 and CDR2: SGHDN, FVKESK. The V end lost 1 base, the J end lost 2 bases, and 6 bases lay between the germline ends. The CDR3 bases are TGTGCCAGCAGCCAAGTAGGGGCCTACGAGCAGTACTTC. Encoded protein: CASSQVGAYEQYF.

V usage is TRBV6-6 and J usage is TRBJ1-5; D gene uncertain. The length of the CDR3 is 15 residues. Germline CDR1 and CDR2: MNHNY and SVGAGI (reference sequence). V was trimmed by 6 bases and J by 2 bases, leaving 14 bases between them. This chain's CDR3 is CASSPRGVRNQPQHF. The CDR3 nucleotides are TGTGCCAGCAGCCCACGTGGGGTCCGCAATCAGCCCCAGCATTTT.

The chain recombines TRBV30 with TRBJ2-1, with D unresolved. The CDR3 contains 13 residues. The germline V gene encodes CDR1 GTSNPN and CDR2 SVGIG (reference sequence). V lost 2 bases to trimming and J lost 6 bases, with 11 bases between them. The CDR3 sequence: CAWSPGTPNEQFF. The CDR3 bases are TGTGCCTGGAGTCCCGGTACACCCAATGAGCAGTTCTTC. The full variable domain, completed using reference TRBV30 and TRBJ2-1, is SQTIHQWPATLVQPVGSPLSLECTVEGTSNPNLYWYRQAAGRGLQLLFYSVGIGQISSEVPQNLSASRPQDRQFILSSKKLLLSDSGFYLCAWSPGTPNEQFFGPGTRLTVL.